The entry below describes one T cell receptor (beta chain). Profiling relied on immunoSEQ multiplex PCR, and the TCRdb table lists in-frame clones only, not all of them. The sample has about 160,000 clones; around 81% are singletons. The data originate from a study of blood T cell repertoires in COVID-19. The CDR3 length is 13 residues. V lost 5 bases and J lost 6; bases outside the gene matches: 4. Germline loops: CDR1 MNHEY, CDR2 SMNVEV (reference sequence). V and J are TRBV27 and TRBJ1-5; TRBD1 agrees at 7 bases. This receptor was identified in a man aged 35-49 years who had recovered from COVID-19. Sequences were obtained from PBMCs or T cells enriched from blood (not recorded which). CDR3 amino acids: CASSQGVSQPQHF. The CDR3 region has the DNA TGTGCCAGCAGTCAGGGGGTGAGTCAGCCCCAGCATTTT.